Each of the 12 T cell receptor beta chains below was sequenced from the same sample in a study of tumor and adjacent non-tumor tissue in lung cancer. RNA was extracted from bulk tissue without any cell sorting. A modified ARM-PCR protocol with three rounds of nested PCR amplified TCRbeta. A single record per CDR3 protein comes from TCRdb applying MiXCR to the multiplex PCR reads. The sample records under 95,000 distinct CDR3 sequences, about 67% being singletons. The sample was lung tumor tissue. These receptor sequences come from a man aged 60 to 69 with non-small cell lung cancer.

The chain carries TRBV4-1 and TRBJ2-2; D remains ambiguous. This CDR3 region has 14 residues. In germline, CDR1 is MGHRA, CDR2 YSYEKL. The germline V and J ends were trimmed by 8 bases and 3 bases, with 13 bases remaining between them. The CDR3 is CASQGPQHTGELFF. DNA for the CDR3: TGCGCCAGCCAAGGTCCACAGCACACCGGGGAGCTGTTTTTT.

Comments on this clonotype: This may stem from a read error, because a much larger clone lies one nucleotide away. The V and J genes are TRBV9 and TRBJ2-7; TRBD1 matches at 8 bases. Looked up from germline, CDR1 is SGDLS and CDR2 is YYNGEE. CDR3 length equals 14 residues. The CDR3 region has the DNA TGTACCAGCAGCGGAGGACAGGGTATCTACGAGCAGTACTTC. Translating it yields CTSSGGQGIYEQYF.

The table lists this clonotype with many counts. The chain uses TRBV6-6 and TRBJ2-3; 11 bases match TRBD2. The CDR3 spans 16 residues. V dropped 5 bases and J dropped 6; count of bases not matched to a gene: 10. Looked up from germline, CDR1 is MNHNY and CDR2 is SVGAGI (reference sequence). This CDR3 reads CASSGLGLADSDTQYF. CDR3 DNA: TGTGCCAGCAGTGGCCTGGGACTAGCGGATTCGGATACGCAGTATTTT.

With regard to this clonotype: Compared with germline, one end of the junction differs, possibly owing to a read error. This sequence joins TRBV12-3 or TRBV12-4 and TRBJ1-5; TRBD1 matches at 7 bases. CDR3 length: 12 residues. The CDR3 DNA sequence: TGTGCCAGCAGTTCGGTGGGACAGCCCCTGCATTTT. Residues: CASSSVGQPLHF.

This clonotype is a singleton in its sample. This rearrangement joins TRBV11-2 to TRBJ2-7; 10 nucleotides agree with TRBD2. The CDR3 is 15 amino acids. Trimming at V came to 3 bases and at J to 2 bases, leaving 4 bases not matched to a gene. Germline CDR1 reads SGHAT; CDR2 reads FQNNGV. Here the CDR3 DNA reads TGTGCCAGCAGCTTCGGACTAGCGGTGACCTACGAGCAGTACTTC. Amino acid sequence: CASSFGLAVTYEQYF.

This clonotype has a count of ten or more. CDR3 in DNA: TGTGCCAGCAGTTTAGAGACTAGAGCGTACACCGGGGAGCTGTTTTTT. It specifies CASSLETRAYTGELFF. The chain carries TRBV12-3 or TRBV12-4 and TRBJ2-2; possibly TRBD2 for D (6 bases). The CDR3 is made up of 16 amino acids. V was clipped by 1 base and J by 3 bases, with 12 bases between them.

This clonotype was recorded many times. The chain carries TRBV12-3 or TRBV12-4 and TRBJ1-1; 8 bases line up with TRBD1. This CDR3 has 15 residues. V lost 0 bases and J lost 5; bases outside the gene matches: 5. CDR3 in amino acids: CASSLALRGRTEAFF. The CDR3 DNA reads as TGTGCCAGCAGTTTAGCGCTCAGGGGGCGAACTGAAGCTTTCTTT.

The chain links TRBV6-5 to TRBJ2-1; 9 nucleotides agree with TRBD2. CDR3 length equals 17 residues. The junction had 19 bases not matched to a gene; V was cut back by 0 bases and J by 16 bases. The germline gives CDR1 MNHEY, CDR2 SVGAGI. In DNA form, the CDR3 reads TGTGCCAGCAGTTACTCGAGTGGTCTAGCGGGAAACAATGGGCAATTCTTC. Encoded protein: CASSYSSGLAGNNGQFF.

The rearrangement links TRBV6-5 to TRBJ2-2, with D possibly being TRBD1 (5 bases). The CDR3 spans 16 residues. V lost 11 bases to trimming and J lost 2 bases, with 21 bases between them. The germline V gene encodes CDR1 MNHEY and CDR2 SVGAGI. CDR3 region: CAASYLSGINTGELFF. The CDR3 nucleotides are TGTGCCGCCAGTTACTTGTCAGGGATCAACACCGGGGAGCTGTTTTTT.

As regards this clonotype: A read error may be the cause here, since a much bigger clone is one base away. The V call is TRBV30, the J call TRBJ2-5; 12 bases fit TRBD1. Germline CDR1 and CDR2: GTSNPN and SVGIG (reference sequence). The CDR3 consists of 15 residues. CDR3 protein: CAWNRGQGATETQCF. Here the CDR3 DNA reads TGTGCCTGGAATAGGGGACAGGGGGCGACGGAGACCCAGTGCTTC.

Regarding this clonotype: At one of its ends the junction is not consistent with the germline gene, which may arise from a read error. The chain links TRBV6-2 or TRBV6-3 to TRBJ2-1; possibly TRBD2 for D (5 bases). Germline lookup yields CDR1 MNHEY and CDR2 SVGEGT. The CDR3 consists of 16 residues. The CDR3 DNA follows: TGTGCCAGCAGTTGCGGAGGTACTCTCTCCTACGATGAGCAGTTCTTC. It encodes CASSCGGTLSYDEQFF.

The gene calls are TRBV29-1 and TRBJ2-6; tentative D call: TRBD1 (6 bases). Germline V gene data show CDR1 as SQVTM and CDR2 as ANQGSEA. The CDR3 contains 14 residues. The CDR3 loop reads CSGDTGPGANVLTF. Here the CDR3 DNA reads TGCAGTGGTGATACAGGGCCCGGGGCCAACGTCCTGACTTTC.